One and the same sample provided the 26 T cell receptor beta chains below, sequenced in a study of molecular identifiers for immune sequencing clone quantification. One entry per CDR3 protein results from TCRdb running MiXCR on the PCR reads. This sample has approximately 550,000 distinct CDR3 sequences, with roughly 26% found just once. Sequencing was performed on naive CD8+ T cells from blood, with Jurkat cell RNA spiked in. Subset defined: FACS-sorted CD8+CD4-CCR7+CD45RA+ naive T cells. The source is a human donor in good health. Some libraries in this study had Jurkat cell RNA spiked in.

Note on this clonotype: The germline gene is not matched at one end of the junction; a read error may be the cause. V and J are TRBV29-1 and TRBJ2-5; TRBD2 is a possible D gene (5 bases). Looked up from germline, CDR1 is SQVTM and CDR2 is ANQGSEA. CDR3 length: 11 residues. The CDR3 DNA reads TGCAGCGTTGAGACGGTGGAGGCCCAGTGCTTC. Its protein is CSVETVEAQCF.

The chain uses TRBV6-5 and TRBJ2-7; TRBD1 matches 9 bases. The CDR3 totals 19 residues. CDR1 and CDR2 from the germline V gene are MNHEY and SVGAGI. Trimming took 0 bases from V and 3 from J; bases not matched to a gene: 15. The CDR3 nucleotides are TGTGCCAGCAGTTACTCGTGGGACAGGGATAGATTGGGCAACTACGAGCAGTACTTC. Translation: CASSYSWDRDRLGNYEQYF.

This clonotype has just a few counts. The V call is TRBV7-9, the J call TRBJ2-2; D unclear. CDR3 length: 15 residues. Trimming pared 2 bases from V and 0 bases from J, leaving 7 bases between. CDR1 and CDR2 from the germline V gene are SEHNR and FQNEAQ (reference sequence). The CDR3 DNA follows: TGTGCCAGCAGCTTACTCGAAGCGAACACCGGGGAGCTGTTTTTT. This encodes CASSLLEANTGELFF.

CDR3 in amino acids: CASSLEEGYYGYTF. DNA of the CDR3: TGTGCCAGCAGCTTGGAGGAGGGATACTATGGCTACACCTTC. The V gene is TRBV5-6, the J gene TRBJ1-2; D is unclear. The germline V gene encodes CDR1 SGHDT and CDR2 YYEEEE. The CDR3 sequence is 14 residues long. V lost 0 bases to trimming and J lost 3 bases, with 9 bases between them.

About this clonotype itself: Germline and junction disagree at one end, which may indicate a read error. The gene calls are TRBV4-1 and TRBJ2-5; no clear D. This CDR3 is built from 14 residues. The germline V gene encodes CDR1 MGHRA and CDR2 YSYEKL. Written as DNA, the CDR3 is TGCGCCAGCAACCAAACCCCCGGGCCAGAGACCCAGTACTTC. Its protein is CASNQTPGPETQYF.

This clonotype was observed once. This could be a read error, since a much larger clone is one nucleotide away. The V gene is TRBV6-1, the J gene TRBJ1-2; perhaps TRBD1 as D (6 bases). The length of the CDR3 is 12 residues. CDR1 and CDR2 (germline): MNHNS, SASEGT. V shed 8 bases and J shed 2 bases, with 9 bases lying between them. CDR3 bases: TGTGCCAGCGAGGGGGAGAACTATGGCTACACCTTC. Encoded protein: CASEGENYGYTF.

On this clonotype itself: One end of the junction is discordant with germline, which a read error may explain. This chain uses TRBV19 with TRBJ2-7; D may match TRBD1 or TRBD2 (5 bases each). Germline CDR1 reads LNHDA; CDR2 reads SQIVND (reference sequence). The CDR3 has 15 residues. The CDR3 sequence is CASTLGQGPSYGQYF. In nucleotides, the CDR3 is TGTGCCAGTACCCTGGGGCAGGGACCCTCCTACGGGCAGTACTTC.

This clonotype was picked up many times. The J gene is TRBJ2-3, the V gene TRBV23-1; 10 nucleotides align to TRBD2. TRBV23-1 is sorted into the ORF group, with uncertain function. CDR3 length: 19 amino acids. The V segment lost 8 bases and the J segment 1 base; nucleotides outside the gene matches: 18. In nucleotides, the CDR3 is TGCGCCAGCGGAGAACCGGGACTAGCGTCCCAGCAGGGCACAGATACGCAGTATTTT. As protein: CASGEPGLASQQGTDTQYF.

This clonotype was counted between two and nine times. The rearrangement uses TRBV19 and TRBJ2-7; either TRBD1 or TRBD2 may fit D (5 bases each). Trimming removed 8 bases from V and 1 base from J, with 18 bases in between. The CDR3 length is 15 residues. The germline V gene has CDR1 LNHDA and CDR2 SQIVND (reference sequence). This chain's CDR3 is CASRAGTGGSYEQYF. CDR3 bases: TGTGCCAGTCGGGCCGGGACGGGTGGTTCCTACGAGCAGTACTTC.

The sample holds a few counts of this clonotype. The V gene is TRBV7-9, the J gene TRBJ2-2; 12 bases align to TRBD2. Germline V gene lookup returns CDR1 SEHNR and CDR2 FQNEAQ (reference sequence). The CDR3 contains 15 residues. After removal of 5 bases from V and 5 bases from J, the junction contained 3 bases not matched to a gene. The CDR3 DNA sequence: TGTGCCAGCAGCCTAACTAGCGGGGGGACCGGGGAGCTGTTTTTT. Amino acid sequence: CASSLTSGGTGELFF.

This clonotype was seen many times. The CDR3 nucleotides read TGCAGTGCCGCCCCGGGACTAGTCAGGTCCTACGAGCAGTACTTC. It translates to CSAAPGLVRSYEQYF. The chain has TRBV20-1 and TRBJ2-7; 8 bases fit TRBD2. The V gene's germline CDR1 is DFQATT and CDR2 SNEGSKA (reference sequence). This CDR3 is 15 amino acids long. J lost 1 base, V lost 6 bases, and 11 bases had no gene match.

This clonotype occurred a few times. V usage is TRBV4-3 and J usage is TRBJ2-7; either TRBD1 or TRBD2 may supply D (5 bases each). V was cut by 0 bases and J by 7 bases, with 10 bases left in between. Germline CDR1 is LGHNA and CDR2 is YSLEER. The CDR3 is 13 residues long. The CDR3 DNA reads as TGCGCCAGCAGCCAAGATCTGTGGGGGGAGCAGTACTTC. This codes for CASSQDLWGEQYF.

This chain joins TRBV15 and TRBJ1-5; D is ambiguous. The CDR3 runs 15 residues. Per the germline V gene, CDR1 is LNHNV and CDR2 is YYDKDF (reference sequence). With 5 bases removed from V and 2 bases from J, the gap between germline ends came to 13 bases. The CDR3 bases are TGTGCCACCAGCCCCGGGTTCCTGGGCAATCAGCCCCAGCATTTT. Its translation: CATSPGFLGNQPQHF.

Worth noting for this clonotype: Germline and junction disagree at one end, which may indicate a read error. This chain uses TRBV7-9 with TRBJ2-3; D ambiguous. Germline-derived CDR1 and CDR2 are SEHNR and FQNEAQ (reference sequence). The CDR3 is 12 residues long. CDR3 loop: CASSPVSDAQYF. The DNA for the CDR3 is TGTGCCAGCAGCCCCGTGTCAGATGCGCAGTATTTT.

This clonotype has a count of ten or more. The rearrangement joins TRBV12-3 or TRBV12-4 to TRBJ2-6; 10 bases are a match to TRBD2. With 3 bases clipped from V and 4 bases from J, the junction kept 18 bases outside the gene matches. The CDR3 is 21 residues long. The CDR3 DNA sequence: TGTGCCAGCAGTTTTTGGCTAGCGGGGGACCGGGTACGGTCCGGGGCCAACGTCCTGACTTTC. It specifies CASSFWLAGDRVRSGANVLTF.

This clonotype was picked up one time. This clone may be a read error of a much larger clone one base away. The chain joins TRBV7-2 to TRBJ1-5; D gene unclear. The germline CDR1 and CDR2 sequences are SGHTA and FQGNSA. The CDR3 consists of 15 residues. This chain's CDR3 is CASSLHGYSNQPRHF. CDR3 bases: TGTGCCAGCAGCTTACACGGGTATAGCAATCAGCCCCGGCATTTT. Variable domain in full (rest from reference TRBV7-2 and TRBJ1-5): GAGVSQSPSNKVTEKGKDVELRCDPISGHTALYWYRQSLGQGLEFLIYFQGNSAPDKSGLPSDRFSAERTGGSVSTLTIQRTQQEDSAVYLCASSLHGYSNQPRHFGDGTRLSIL.

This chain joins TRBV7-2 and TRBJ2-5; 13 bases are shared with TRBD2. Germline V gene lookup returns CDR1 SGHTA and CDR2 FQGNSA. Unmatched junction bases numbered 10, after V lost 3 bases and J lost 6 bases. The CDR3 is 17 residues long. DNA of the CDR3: TGTGCCAGCAGCTTGGGTTTGACTAGCGGGGGGAAAAAGACCCAGTACTTC. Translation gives CASSLGLTSGGKKTQYF.

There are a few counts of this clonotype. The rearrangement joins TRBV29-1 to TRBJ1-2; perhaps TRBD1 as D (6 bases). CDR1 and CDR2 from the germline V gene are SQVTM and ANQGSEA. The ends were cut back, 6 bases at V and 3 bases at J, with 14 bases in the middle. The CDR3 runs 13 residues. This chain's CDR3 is CSVLKDSDYGYTF. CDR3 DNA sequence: TGCAGCGTCTTAAAGGACAGTGACTATGGCTACACCTTC.

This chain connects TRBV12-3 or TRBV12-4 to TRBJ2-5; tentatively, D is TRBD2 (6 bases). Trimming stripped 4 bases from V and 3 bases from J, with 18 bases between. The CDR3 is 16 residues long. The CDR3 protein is CASSSWAEGTEETQYF. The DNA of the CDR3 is TGTGCCAGCAGTTCATGGGCGGAGGGGACTGAAGAGACCCAGTACTTC.

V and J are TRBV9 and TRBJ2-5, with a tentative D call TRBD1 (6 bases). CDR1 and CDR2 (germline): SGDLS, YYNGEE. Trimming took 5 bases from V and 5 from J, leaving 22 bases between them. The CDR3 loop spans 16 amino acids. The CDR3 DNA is TGTGCCAGCAGTCCCTCCGGTAGGGGGTTTATGGAGACCCAGTACTTC. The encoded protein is CASSPSGRGFMETQYF.

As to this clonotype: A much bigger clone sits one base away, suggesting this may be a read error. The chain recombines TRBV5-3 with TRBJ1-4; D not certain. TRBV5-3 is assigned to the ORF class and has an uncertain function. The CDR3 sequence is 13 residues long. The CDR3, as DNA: TGTGCCAGCAGCTCGGAACGTCTTGAAAAACTGTTTTTT. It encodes CASSSERLEKLFF.

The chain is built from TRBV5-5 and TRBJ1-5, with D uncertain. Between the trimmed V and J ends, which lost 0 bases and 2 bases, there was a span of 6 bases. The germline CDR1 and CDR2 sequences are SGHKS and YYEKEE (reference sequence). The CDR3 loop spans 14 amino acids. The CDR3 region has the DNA TGTGCCAGCAGCTTGGTGCAGGGCAATCAGCCCCAGCATTTT. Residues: CASSLVQGNQPQHF.

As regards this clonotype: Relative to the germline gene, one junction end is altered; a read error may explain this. Written as DNA, the CDR3 is TGTGCCTGGAGTTCCAACACAGGGTCCTGGCAGAACTTC. Protein: CAWSSNTGSWQNF. The rearrangement uses TRBV30 and TRBJ2-7; maybe TRBD1 (6 bases). Per the germline V gene, CDR1 is GTSNPN and CDR2 is SVGIG (reference sequence). This CDR3 comprises 13 residues. The complete variable domain, with remaining parts taken from reference TRBV30 and TRBJ2-7, reads SQTIHQWPATLVQPVGSPLSLECTVEGTSNPNLYWYRQAAGRGLQLLFYSVGIGQISSEVPQNLSASRPQDRQFILSSKKLLLSDSGFYLCAWSSNTGSWQNFGPGTRLTVT.

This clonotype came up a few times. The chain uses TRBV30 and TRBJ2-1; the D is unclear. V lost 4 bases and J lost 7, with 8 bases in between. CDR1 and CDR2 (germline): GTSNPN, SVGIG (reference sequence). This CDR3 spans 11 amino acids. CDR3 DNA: TGTGCCTGGAACTTAGGGAATGAGCAGTTCTTC. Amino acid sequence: CAWNLGNEQFF. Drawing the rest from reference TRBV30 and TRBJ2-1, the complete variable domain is SQTIHQWPATLVQPVGSPLSLECTVEGTSNPNLYWYRQAAGRGLQLLFYSVGIGQISSEVPQNLSASRPQDRQFILSSKKLLLSDSGFYLCAWNLGNEQFFGPGTRLTVL.

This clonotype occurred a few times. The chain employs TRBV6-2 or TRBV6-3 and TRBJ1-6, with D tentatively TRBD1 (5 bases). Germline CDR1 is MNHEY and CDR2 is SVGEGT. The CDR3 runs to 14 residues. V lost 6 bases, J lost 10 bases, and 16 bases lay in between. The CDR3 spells CASRPGVRGSPLHF. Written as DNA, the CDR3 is TGTGCCAGCAGACCCGGTGTCCGGGGGTCACCCCTCCACTTT.

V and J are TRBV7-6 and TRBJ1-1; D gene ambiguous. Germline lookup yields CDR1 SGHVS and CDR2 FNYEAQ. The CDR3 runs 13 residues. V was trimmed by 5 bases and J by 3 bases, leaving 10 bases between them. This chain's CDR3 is CASSPRQDTEAFF. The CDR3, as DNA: TGTGCCAGCAGCCCACGGCAGGACACTGAAGCTTTCTTT.